These 11 T cell receptor beta chains came from one sample sequenced in a study of T cell responses to AZD1222 COVID-19 vaccine. Profiled with immunoSEQ multiplex PCR; TCRdb holds only in-frame clones, not every one. The sample contains around 150,000 clones, about 90% of which appear only once. This specimen consisted of peripheral blood, obtained on day 0 of AZD1222 vaccination. The origin of the receptors is an adult in good health.

CDR3 in amino acids: CASSVLQGRLNTEAFF. The CDR3 DNA reads as TGTGCCAGCAGCGTTTTACAGGGCCGGTTGAACACTGAAGCTTTCTTT. V gene TRBV9 combines with J gene TRBJ1-1, with D possibly being TRBD1 (6 bases). CDR3 size: 16 residues. Trimming pared 2 bases from V and 0 bases from J, leaving 14 bases between. Germline V gene sequence: CDR1 SGDLS, CDR2 YYNGEE.

The J gene is TRBJ1-3, the V gene TRBV6-5; a possible D gene is TRBD1 (6 bases). Germline CDR1 and CDR2: MNHEY and SVGAGI. V was shortened by 2 bases and J by 0 bases, with 11 bases between the two germline ends. CDR3 length: 16 residues. CDR3 loop: CASSYQGPISGNTIYF. The CDR3 bases are TGTGCCAGCAGTTACCAGGGGCCCATCTCTGGAAACACCATATATTTT.

The chain carries TRBV29-1 and TRBJ1-2; D is unresolved. Germline CDR1 reads SQVTM; CDR2 reads ANQGSEA. The CDR3 totals 14 residues. The V gene lost 0 bases and the J gene lost 8 bases, with 16 bases spanning the gap. CDR3 protein: CSVEDHTADWGYTF. The CDR3 bases are TGCAGCGTTGAAGATCATACTGCAGATTGGGGCTACACCTTC. Using reference TRBV29-1 and TRBJ1-2 for the parts outside the CDR3, the full variable domain is SAVISQKPSRDICQRGTSLTIQCQVDSQVTMMFWYRQQPGQSLTLIATANQGSEATYESGFVIDKFPISRPNLTFSTLTVSNMSPEDSSIYLCSVEDHTADWGYTFGSGTRLTVV.

The rearrangement joins TRBV5-1 to TRBJ2-7; D perhaps matches TRBD2 (5 bases). The CDR3 loop spans 18 amino acids. Per germline, CDR1 SGHRS and CDR2 YFSETQ. V was trimmed by 4 bases and J by 5 bases, leaving 28 bases between them. CDR3 nucleotides: TGCGCCAGCAGCCCGGGGTTAAGAGTCGGTTTATCGGGGAACGAGCAGTACTTC. Its translation: CASSPGLRVGLSGNEQYF.

This rearrangement joins TRBV28 to TRBJ2-7; D call uncertain. V dropped 4 bases and J dropped 6 bases, with 4 bases sitting between them. CDR3 size: 10 residues. The germline gives CDR1 MDHEN, CDR2 SYDVKM. CDR3: CASSSGEQYF. The CDR3, as DNA: TGTGCCAGCAGTTCTGGCGAGCAGTACTTC.

The V and J genes are TRBV29-1 and TRBJ2-1, with TRBD1 identical over 8 bases. The CDR3 has 11 amino acids. Germline values: CDR1 SQVTM, CDR2 ANQGSEA. CDR3 in amino acids: CSGQGYNEQFF. The DNA for the CDR3 is TGCAGTGGACAGGGCTACAATGAGCAGTTCTTC.

The genes are TRBV4-3 and TRBJ2-1; TRBD2 might be the D (6 bases). Germline CDR1 LGHNA, CDR2 YSLEER. V shed 4 bases and J shed 0 bases, with 13 bases lying between them. CDR3 length: 16 amino acids. The CDR3 sequence: CASSPSRGSSYNEQFF. The DNA for the CDR3 is TGCGCCAGCAGCCCTTCCCGGGGGAGCTCCTACAATGAGCAGTTCTTC.

The CDR3 DNA reads as TGTGCCATCAGTGAGCCCCGGGTTGGTAGCGGGGGGAGCTCCTACAATGAGCAGTTCTTC. Translation gives CAISEPRVGSGGSSYNEQFF. This chain links TRBV10-3 with TRBJ2-1, with TRBD2 identical over 10 bases. The CDR3 is 20 residues long. Trimming at V came to 2 bases and at J to 0 bases, leaving 13 bases not matched to a gene. Germline CDR1 is ENHRY and CDR2 is SYGVKD.

The chain has TRBV7-3 and TRBJ1-3; TRBD1 is a possible D gene (6 bases). V lost 8 bases, J lost 2 bases, and 13 bases lay in between. Per the germline V gene, CDR1 is SGHTA and CDR2 is FQGTGA. The CDR3 has 14 residues. CDR3 DNA: TGTGCCAGCCCCCTAGGGGGTACTGGAAACACCATATATTTT. Translation gives CASPLGGTGNTIYF.

CDR3 loop: CASNSGSTEAFF. The CDR3 DNA follows: TGTGCCAGCAACTCCGGTAGTACTGAAGCTTTCTTT. The chain combines TRBV28 with TRBJ1-1, with D hard to call. The CDR3 is made up of 12 amino acids. V was pared by 7 bases and J by 5 bases, with 11 bases between. Germline V CDR1 and CDR2: MDHEN, SYDVKM.

The V and J genes are TRBV7-6 and TRBJ1-6; D unresolved. The CDR3 runs 16 residues. Trimming shortened V by 0 bases and J by 5 bases, and 11 bases separated the two germline ends. In germline, CDR1 is SGHVS, CDR2 FNYEAQ. The CDR3 reads CASSLAKWQDNSPLHF. The CDR3 nucleotides read TGTGCCAGCAGCTTAGCAAAGTGGCAGGATAATTCACCCCTCCACTTT.